The 9 T cell receptor beta chains reported below all come from one sample, sequenced in a study of T cells in Graves' hyperthyroidism and ophthalmopathy. RNA transcripts gave rise to amplified TCR beta CDR3 regions. The TCR CDR3 was amplified in a first-round RT-PCR using the HTBI primer set. MiXCR was run by TCRdb on the multiplex PCR reads, yielding one entry per CDR3 protein. The sample gives approximately 710,000 distinct CDR3 sequences, 15% to 20% of which show up once; less than 20% is in the top ten. The sequenced sample consisted of blood. The receptors stem from a man in his fifties with Graves' hyperthyroidism.

This rearrangement joins TRBV30 to TRBJ1-2; possible D gene TRBD1, 6 bases. V dropped 1 base and J dropped 8 bases, with 14 bases sitting between them. The CDR3 extends over 13 amino acids. Germline V gene sequence: CDR1 GTSNPN, CDR2 SVGIG (reference sequence). The CDR3: CAWSDVPGEGYTF. The CDR3 nucleotides read TGTGCCTGGAGTGACGTTCCAGGGGAAGGCTACACCTTC.

This clonotype was recorded many times. The gene calls are TRBV29-1 and TRBJ2-7, with D perhaps matching TRBD1 (5 bases). V was shortened by 3 bases and J by 2 bases, with 8 bases between the two germline ends. This CDR3 is built from 12 residues. From germline, CDR1 is SQVTM and CDR2 ANQGSEA. CDR3 loop: CSVEGQTYEQYF. CDR3 nucleotides: TGCAGCGTTGAGGGGCAGACCTACGAGCAGTACTTC.

This clonotype was observed many times. CDR3 bases: TGTGCAAGTACCCCTGACAGAGATAATTCACCCCTCCACTTT. Encoded protein: CASTPDRDNSPLHF. This chain connects TRBV10-3 to TRBJ1-6; the D gene is possibly TRBD1 (5 bases). The CDR3 is 14 amino acids. The germline V gene encodes CDR1 ENHRY and CDR2 SYGVKD.

This clonotype was seen a handful of times. The chain has TRBV3-1 and TRBJ2-7; D is uncertain. Germline CDR1 is LGHDT and CDR2 is YNNKEL (reference sequence). Trimming shortened V by 1 base and J by 0 bases, and 7 bases separated the two germline ends. This CDR3 is 14 amino acids long. As DNA, the CDR3 is TGTGCCAGCAGCCAAGTAGCAAGCTCCTACGAGCAGTACTTC. Translating it yields CASSQVASSYEQYF.

The genes are TRBV28 and TRBJ2-7, with D possibly TRBD1 on 5 matching bases. The V and J ends lost 3 bases and 2 bases respectively, with 11 bases between them. From germline, CDR1 is MDHEN and CDR2 SYDVKM. The length of the CDR3 is 14 residues. The CDR3 DNA is TGTGCCAGCAGTTTGCAGGGTGGGACCTACGAGCAGTACTTC. This encodes CASSLQGGTYEQYF.

The chain uses TRBV29-1 and TRBJ1-2; D gene uncertain. The germline V gene encodes CDR1 SQVTM and CDR2 ANQGSEA. The V gene lost 3 bases and the J gene lost 2 bases, with 7 bases spanning the gap. This CDR3 has 12 residues. CDR3 DNA sequence: TGCAGCGTTGACAGGTCCAACTATGGCTACACCTTC. Encoded protein: CSVDRSNYGYTF.

This clonotype was detected ten times or more. The chain uses TRBV28 and TRBJ2-1, with a weak D call TRBD2 (6 bases). The CDR3 spans 15 residues. Germline loops: CDR1 MDHEN, CDR2 SYDVKM. V gave up 0 bases and J gave up 5 bases, with 11 bases separating them. The CDR3 DNA sequence: TGTGCCAGCAGTTTATGGGGGGAGGCGGACAATGAGCAGTTCTTC. This codes for CASSLWGEADNEQFF.

The rearrangement links TRBV18 to TRBJ1-5; no firm D call. Germline lookup yields CDR1 KGHSH and CDR2 LQKENI. V was pared by 8 bases and J by 0 bases, with 11 bases between. The CDR3 covers 14 residues. CDR3 amino acids: CASEVSYSNQPQHF. The CDR3 DNA reads TGTGCCAGCGAGGTCAGTTATAGCAATCAGCCCCAGCATTTT.

This clonotype was recorded at least ten times. The chain has TRBV15 and TRBJ1-2; D possibly corresponds to TRBD1 (6 bases). This CDR3 region has 13 residues. V lost 5 bases to trimming and J lost 8 bases, with 15 bases between them. Germline CDR1 is LNHNV and CDR2 is YYDKDF (reference sequence). The CDR3 protein is CATSEDRLYGYTF. The CDR3 coding sequence is TGTGCCACCAGCGAAGACAGGTTGTACGGCTACACCTTC.